Listed here are 12 T cell receptor beta chains from one sample, sequenced in a study of T-cell memory formation after mild COVID-19. MiXCR was run by TCRdb on the 5' RACE reads, yielding one entry per CDR3 protein. The sample includes a few hundred thousand distinct CDR3 sequences, about 21% of them seen just once. Sample: PBMCs or a T cell subset sorted from them (not recorded which). The receptors here all came from an adult woman who had mild COVID-19 (a few samples of this study predate the infection). Cell type and time point are not known.

The chain carries TRBV29-1 and TRBJ2-1; 8 bases align to TRBD2. The CDR3 sequence is 14 residues long. The germline CDR1 and CDR2 sequences are SQVTM and ANQGSEA. Losses at the gene ends were 6 bases for V and 6 bases for J; bases not matched to a gene: 10. This chain's CDR3 is CSVRAGGVTNEQFF. The DNA for the CDR3 is TGCAGCGTCCGTGCGGGGGGAGTGACCAATGAGCAGTTCTTC.

This clonotype came up a few times. The V gene is TRBV12-3 or TRBV12-4, the J gene TRBJ2-7; 9 bases fit TRBD1. The V and J ends lost 0 bases and 3 bases, in that order; junction bases with no gene match: 3. CDR3 size: 15 residues. The CDR3 nucleotides are TGTGCCAGCAGTTTAGCGATGGGACAGGGCTACGAGCAGTACTTC. It encodes CASSLAMGQGYEQYF.

The chain joins TRBV10-3 to TRBJ2-5, with a possible D match to TRBD1 (5 bases). CDR1 ENHRY and CDR2 SYGVKD come from the germline V gene. The germline V and J ends were trimmed by 6 bases and 5 bases, with 19 bases remaining between them. The CDR3 contains 15 residues. The CDR3 nucleotides read TGTGCCATCAGGGAACCAGGGCTTTGGGTCGAGACCCAGTACTTC. Residues: CAIREPGLWVETQYF.

V gene TRBV20-1 combines with J gene TRBJ2-3; D unresolved. Per the germline V gene, CDR1 is DFQATT and CDR2 is SNEGSKA (reference sequence). The CDR3 sequence is 14 residues long. V was pared by 1 base and J by 0 bases, with 8 bases between. The CDR3 sequence: CSARVTDSTDTQYF. CDR3 in DNA: TGCAGTGCTAGAGTGACTGATAGCACAGATACGCAGTATTTT.

V and J are TRBV5-1 and TRBJ2-2; no reliable D call. The CDR3 extends over 15 amino acids. Germline values: CDR1 SGHRS, CDR2 YFSETQ. V was cut by 2 bases and J by 3 bases, with 11 bases left in between. The chain's CDR3 is CASSFSGRDTGELFF. CDR3 sequence (DNA): TGCGCCAGCAGCTTTTCCGGGCGTGACACCGGGGAGCTGTTTTTT.

The CDR3 sequence is CASSLRLDTDTQYF. Written as DNA, the CDR3 is TGCGCCAGCAGCTTGAGGCTCGACACAGATACGCAGTATTTT. The chain recombines TRBV5-1 with TRBJ2-3, with unresolved D. The CDR3 runs 14 residues. Germline lookup yields CDR1 SGHRS and CDR2 YFSETQ. The V gene lost 1 base and the J gene lost 2 bases, with 8 bases spanning the gap.

This clonotype occurred a few times. The chain employs TRBV20-1 and TRBJ2-7; 12 bases agree with TRBD2. Trimming took 1 base from V and 2 from J; bases not matched to a gene: 3. CDR3 length equals 15 residues. Germline lookup yields CDR1 DFQATT and CDR2 SNEGSKA (reference sequence). The CDR3 DNA reads as TGCAGTGCTAGAGGGTCTAGCGGGGGGGCCTACGAGCAGTACTTC. Protein sequence: CSARGSSGGAYEQYF.

The chain's CDR3 is CASTLAGAPYEQFF. The DNA for the CDR3 is TGTGCCAGCACTCTAGCGGGAGCTCCTTATGAGCAGTTCTTC. The J gene is TRBJ2-1, the V gene TRBV6-2 or TRBV6-3; 10 bases are a match to TRBD2. CDR1 is MNHEY and CDR2 is SVGEGT in the germline V gene. CDR3 length: 14 residues. V dropped 7 bases and J dropped 8; count of bases not matched to a gene: 8.

The CDR3 DNA reads as TGCAGTGCTAGAGAGCAGGGGGCATCAGGATACGAGCAGTACTTC. Translation gives CSAREQGASGYEQYF. The chain uses TRBV20-1 and TRBJ2-7, with 8 bases identical to TRBD1. J lost 4 bases, V lost 0 bases, and 8 bases had no gene match. The V gene's germline CDR1 is DFQATT and CDR2 SNEGSKA (reference sequence). The length of the CDR3 is 15 residues.

In its sample, this clonotype was seen a few times. J is TRBJ2-3 and V is TRBV24-1; the D is unclear. This CDR3 contains 13 residues. V lost 5 bases to trimming and J lost 2 bases, with 7 bases between them. Germline lookup yields CDR1 KGHDR and CDR2 SFDVKD. The chain's CDR3 is CATSAPPTDTQYF. The CDR3 nucleotides read TGTGCCACCAGTGCACCACCCACAGATACGCAGTATTTT.

The rearrangement uses TRBV5-1 and TRBJ2-1; the match to TRBD2 covers 15 bases. The germline V gene encodes CDR1 SGHRS and CDR2 YFSETQ. V was clipped by 4 bases and J by 8 bases; unmatched bases: 4. This CDR3 region has 15 residues. The CDR3 DNA is TGCGCCAGCAGCCCCGGACTAGCGGGGGGGGATGAGCAGTTCTTC. Its protein is CASSPGLAGGDEQFF.

The chain links TRBV7-9 to TRBJ2-1, with D perhaps matching TRBD1 (6 bases). CDR3 size: 15 residues. V was pared by 4 bases and J by 0 bases, with 10 bases between. Germline V CDR1 and CDR2: SEHNR, FQNEAQ (reference sequence). The CDR3 DNA follows: TGTGCCAGCAGCTACGCAGGGGTCTCCTACAATGAGCAGTTCTTC. Translating it yields CASSYAGVSYNEQFF.